This T cell receptor beta chain comes out of a study of blood T cells in healthy people across ages (dated by TCRdb to between 2014 and 2017). Context from the whole study: In model experiments, template switching captured roughly one uniquely barcoded TCR beta cDNA molecule for every two T cells. Donors were grouped into four age groups: young (average approximately 15 years), middle-aged (39), aged (about 60) and long-lived (approximately 82). Age-related changes in TCR beta repertoire diversity were measured in the study by deep sequencing normalized with unique cDNA molecular identifiers. Two additional independent replicas of 1 million unique cDNA reads from the same blood draw were analyzed for two donors (one aged 18 to 30 and one aged 80 or older).

Systemically healthy Caucasian individuals from Russia, 39 in total and aged 6 to 90 years, were included as donors. Each donor gave about 9.8 milliliters of peripheral blood, drawn into EDTA-treated Vacutainer tubes. Ficoll-Paque density-gradient centrifugation was used to isolate PBMCs, with at least 7 million obtained per sample. Total RNA, at least 5 micrograms per sample, was extracted from PBMCs with Trizol reagent. Naive CD45RAhigh/CD27high T cell percentages were measured by flow cytometry on a PBMC aliquot from every donor. The library was built by means of 5' RACE. Reads for this sample came from an Illumina HiSeq 2500. A second roughly 7 to 11 cycle PCR used a sample-barcoded 5' primer and a J-beta primer mix. Each TCR beta cDNA molecule received a unique molecular identifier from a template-switch 5' adaptor carrying 12 random nucleotides. At least 3 million CDR3-containing paired-end reads were obtained from each sample. All of the RNA was converted into first-strand cDNA using the Mint cDNA synthesis kit, with a TRBC-specific oligonucleotide serving as the primer. Following uracil-DNA glycosylase treatment, all cDNA underwent a first 18-cycle PCR with the universal primers M1SS and BC2_uni_R. The original pipeline was this. For normalization, 1 million high-quality reads, each with a distinct molecular identifier, were randomly selected from each sample. Reads sharing molecular identifiers were discarded rather than binned into consensus sequences. MiTCR, with a Q25 quality threshold and the strictest error-elimination algorithm, was used for CDR3 identification, clonotype clustering and error correction. A nonparametric unseen species model with Euler transformation was used to estimate a lower bound on total TCR beta diversity. TCRdb trimmed the raw reads at Q25, called clones with MiXCR and kept productive beta chains. Rows merge per CDR3 protein into single entries with the most common DNA and genes. In this record, the V and J calls reflect TCRdb's handling and not the investigators' own analysis. The sample records roughly 700,000 distinct CDR3 sequences, approximately 25% of which are singletons. 9.4% of the sample is taken by the ten largest.

Study-wide conclusions, independent of this receptor: Because donor CMV infection status was unknown, age-related changes in expanded clonotypes were potentially confounded. Observed TCR beta diversity per million T cells fell roughly linearly with age, and a significant reduction was already apparent by age approximately 40. Observed TCR beta diversity correlated strongly with the percentage of naive T cells measured by flow cytometry. Estimates of total diversity based on one million sequenced T cells were considered lower bounds and underestimates. Compared with the aged group, the long-lived group had more naive CD4+ T cells, fewer expanded clones and increased TCR diversity, suggesting age selection. Bulk unsorted PBMC profiling prevented conclusive comparison of naive and antigen-experienced compartments.

The V end loses 5 bases and the J end loses 0 bases, and a stretch of 17 bases separates them. The germline V gene sets CDR1 to SGHVS and CDR2 to FQNEAQ. The CDR3 runs 18 amino acids, cysteine and phenylalanine included. This entry keeps only the CDR3 DNA: 54 bases, framed from base 1. The table lists this clonotype with a few counts. The antigen this receptor binds is unknown. No clone much larger than this one lies a single base away; base qualities are absent. The same sample was also studied in work on T cells of mothers and their children. The second study's paper adds: Donors were nine systemically healthy Caucasian individuals: three mothers and their six children. cDNA synthesis consumed the entire amount of extracted RNA, loaded at around 1.4 ug RNA in each 15 ul reaction. Sample barcodes and 2-4 random nucleotides were added via the M1S primer in the second PCR. Over 9 million TCR beta CDR3 reads came from each mother, compared with a few million reads from each child. Thymic selection shapes the output of TCR recombination in a similar way in related and unrelated pairs, and inherited differences have a minor effect. Normalized repertoire overlap was always slightly but never significantly higher in related than unrelated mother-child pairs. No persistent microchimeric T cell clones were detected, at a sensitivity of roughly 93 clones per million clonotypes. In the study, deep NGS was used to compare the TCR beta repertoires of mothers and children, and features distinguishing related mother-child pairs from unrelated individuals were sought. The mean age was around 42 +/- 4 years for the mothers and around 10 +/- 4 years for the children. After adapters were ligated using NEBNext reagents, the libraries underwent 100+100 nt paired-end sequencing on an Illumina HiSeq 2000. Mother and child libraries were prepared a month apart and sequenced in separate runs to prevent cross-contamination. Each donor had between about 500,000 and 2,100,000 distinct TCR beta clonotypes identified. Naive TCR beta clonotypes were estimated from low-frequency clonotypes matched to each donor's FACS-determined naive share, without sorting.

The sequence was obtained from a boy younger than 18 in good health. Recombination connected TRBV7-8 to TRBJ2-6, and possibly TRBD2, on 8 matching bases. The sequenced sample was blood. This receptor carries the CDR3 CASSRGGTVVSGANVLTF. The nucleotides are TGTGCCAGCAGCCGCGGGGGGACAGTAGTCTCTGGGGCCAACGTCCTGACTTTC.